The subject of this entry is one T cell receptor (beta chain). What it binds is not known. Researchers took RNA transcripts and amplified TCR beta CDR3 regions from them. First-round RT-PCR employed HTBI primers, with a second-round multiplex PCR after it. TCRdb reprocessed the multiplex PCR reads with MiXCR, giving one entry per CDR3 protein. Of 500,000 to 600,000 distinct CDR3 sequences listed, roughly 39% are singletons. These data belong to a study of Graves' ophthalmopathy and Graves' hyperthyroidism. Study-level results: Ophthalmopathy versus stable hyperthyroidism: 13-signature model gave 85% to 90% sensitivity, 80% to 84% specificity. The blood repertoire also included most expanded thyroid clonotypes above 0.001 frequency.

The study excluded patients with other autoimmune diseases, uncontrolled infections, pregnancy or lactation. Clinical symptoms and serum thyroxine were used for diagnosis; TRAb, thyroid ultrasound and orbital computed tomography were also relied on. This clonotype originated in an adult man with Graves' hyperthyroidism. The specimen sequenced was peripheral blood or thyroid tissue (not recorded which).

In DNA, the CDR3 is TGTGCCATCAGTGGACAGGGTGTAATGCCCCAGTACTTC. It is translated as CAISGQGVMPQYF. The rearrangement links TRBV10-3 to TRBJ2-5, with 7 positions matching TRBD1. Trimming at V came to 4 bases and at J to 9 bases, leaving 8 bases not matched to a gene. This CDR3 has 13 amino acids. In germline, CDR1 is ENHRY, CDR2 SYGVKD.